The 10 T cell receptor beta chains below were found in one sample sequenced in a study of T cell responses to AZD1222 COVID-19 vaccine (dated by TCRdb to about 2021). This specimen's time point label, interpreted: about 28 days (+/-7) after the second vaccine dose. The treatment or condition label, read with the paper, signifies: meningococcal conjugate vaccine given as trial control. The protocol used for the library was the immunoSEQ multiplex PCR assay. Here the immuneACCESS table is served through TCRdb, limited to in-frame sequences with V and J called. Missing clones are a known gap in these copies; in checked studies unresolved V genes cover under half, and the rest lacks a known reason. This sample comprises about 200,000 clones, about 95% of them detected only once. Over 1.5% of the sample is held by the ten biggest clonotypes. The source material was peripheral blood, sampled 28 days after the second dose of the MenACWY control vaccine. The source of these receptors is an adult who received the MenACWY meningococcal vaccine as a control.

This chain links TRBV24-1 with TRBJ2-3; D may be TRBD1 (6 bases). Germline CDR1 KGHDR, CDR2 SFDVKD. Trimming removed 3 bases at V and 4 bases at J, with 10 bases between. This CDR3 comprises 14 residues. The CDR3, as DNA: TGTGCCACCAGTGATGAGAGACAGGCAGATACGCAGTATTTT. This sequence encodes CATSDERQADTQYF.

V is TRBV3-1 (or the pseudogene TRBV3-2) and J is TRBJ2-3, with D possibly being TRBD2 (6 bases). V shed 4 bases and J shed 1 base, with 15 bases lying between them. The V gene's germline CDR1 is LGHDT and CDR2 YNNKEL (reference sequence). The CDR3 is 16 amino acids. The CDR3 is CASSPRTNIGTDTQYF. The CDR3 DNA is TGTGCCAGCAGCCCGCGGACTAATATCGGCACAGATACGCAGTATTTT.

This chain uses TRBV29-1 with TRBJ1-1; weak D call: TRBD1 (6 bases). CDR1 is SQVTM and CDR2 is ANQGSEA in the germline V gene. The germline V and J ends were trimmed by 7 bases and 1 base, with 13 bases remaining between them. The CDR3 extends over 13 amino acids. The DNA of the CDR3 is TGCAGCGCCGGGGGCGGTAAGAACACTGAAGCTTTCTTT. It codes for CSAGGGKNTEAFF.

The V gene is TRBV9, the J gene TRBJ2-7, with 9 bases lining up with TRBD2. Germline V gene sequence: CDR1 SGDLS, CDR2 YYNGEE. J gave up 0 bases and V 5 bases, and 6 bases lay outside the gene matches. The CDR3 has 15 amino acids. The CDR3 reads CASSPSGMSSYEQYF. CDR3 nucleotide sequence: TGTGCCAGCAGTCCTAGCGGGATGAGCTCCTACGAGCAGTACTTC.

The gene calls are TRBV5-4 and TRBJ2-7; TRBD1 aligns across 7 bases. This CDR3 contains 14 residues. Germline lookup yields CDR1 SGHNT and CDR2 YYREEE (reference sequence). Trimming took 5 bases from V and 3 from J; bases not matched to a gene: 8. CDR3 sequence (DNA): TGTGCCAGCAGTTACAGGGGCTCTGGCTACGAGCAGTACTTC. It yields the protein CASSYRGSGYEQYF.

The chain uses TRBV19 and TRBJ2-1; TRBD2 matches at 10 bases. J gave up 10 bases and V 2 bases, and 14 bases lay outside the gene matches. The CDR3 spans 17 residues. Germline V CDR1 and CDR2: LNHDA, SQIVND (reference sequence). The CDR3 bases are TGTGCCAGTAGTATATCCCTCCTAGCGGGAGCATCATGGGAGCAGTTCTTC. This sequence encodes CASSISLLAGASWEQFF.

The chain recombines TRBV6-5 with TRBJ1-1; possibly TRBD1 for D (5 bases). The CDR3 has 14 residues. V was clipped by 6 bases and J by 1 base, with 12 bases between them. From germline, CDR1 is MNHEY and CDR2 SVGAGI. The CDR3 DNA reads as TGTGCCAGCAGACCACAGGTTAAGAACACTGAAGCTTTCTTT. This sequence encodes CASRPQVKNTEAFF.

The V and J genes are TRBV19 and TRBJ1-2; D is perhaps TRBD1 (6 bases). Germline assignment: CDR1 LNHDA and CDR2 SQIVND (reference sequence). Trimming stripped 3 bases from V and 4 bases from J, with 12 bases between. The CDR3 length is 14 residues. The CDR3 DNA follows: TGTGCCAGTAGTATGGGTACAGGGAGCTATGGCTACACCTTC. It encodes CASSMGTGSYGYTF.

This clone was found once. The gene calls are TRBV11-3 and TRBJ2-3, with D unclear. Germline V gene sequence: CDR1 SGHNT, CDR2 YENEEA. V was cut by 5 bases and J by 5 bases, with 11 bases left in between. The CDR3 is 13 amino acids. The chain's CDR3 is CASSPDGGDTQYF. DNA for the CDR3: TGTGCCAGCAGCCCCGACGGCGGAGATACGCAGTATTTT.

This clone has just one count. The genes are TRBV6-4 and TRBJ1-4; tentative D call: TRBD1 (6 bases). Germline CDR1 is MRHNA and CDR2 is SNTAGT. The CDR3 has 16 residues. The V end was cut by 6 bases, the J end by 1 base, with 15 bases between. CDR3 DNA: TGTGCCAGCAGACAGGGTAGTATTTTAACTAATGAAAAACTGTTTTTT. The encoded protein is CASRQGSILTNEKLFF.